A single sample is the source of the 28 T cell receptor beta chains below, sequenced in a study of shared clonotypes between healthy human individuals. Produced via immunoSEQ multiplex PCR; TCRdb's table is partial and in-frame only. The table records 400,000 to 500,000 clones, 75% to 85% of them present only once. What was sequenced was PBMCs. The receptors stem from a woman aged 40 to 49 in good health. Some clones in this sample may be carry-over from other donors' samples.

A note on this clone: Other DNA variants within this sample encode the same CDR3. The chain has TRBV28 and TRBJ2-2; D gene ambiguous. Germline CDR1 and CDR2: MDHEN and SYDVKM. CDR3 length: 15 amino acids. V was trimmed by 1 base and J by 1 base, leaving 7 bases between them. CDR3 residues: CASSLSPRNTGELFF. DNA of the CDR3: TGTGCCAGCAGTTTATCCCCACGGAACACCGGGGAGCTGTTTTTT.

In DNA form, the CDR3 reads TGCGCCAGCAGCCAACAACCGGGACAGGGGTTTGACGAGCAGTACTTC. As protein: CASSQQPGQGFDEQYF. The chain couples TRBV4-1 to TRBJ2-7, with 10 bases that match TRBD1. V lost 2 bases to trimming and J lost 5 bases; unmatched junction nucleotides: 9. There are 16 residues in the CDR3. Per the germline V gene, CDR1 is MGHRA and CDR2 is YSYEKL.

The V gene is TRBV7-9, the J gene TRBJ2-3; a weak D match, TRBD2 (5 bases). This CDR3 is built from 16 residues. Looked up from germline, CDR1 is SEHNR and CDR2 is FQNEAQ (reference sequence). V lost 1 base and J 5 bases, leaving 16 bases between the germline ends. This chain's CDR3 is CASSLGRARTGDTQYF. The CDR3 nucleotides are TGTGCCAGCAGCTTAGGGCGGGCAAGGACCGGAGATACGCAGTATTTT.

The chain recombines TRBV9 with TRBJ1-4, with D unresolved. The V end was cut by 0 bases, the J end by 0 bases, with 6 bases between. Germline V gene sequence: CDR1 SGDLS, CDR2 YYNGEE. The CDR3 totals 15 residues. The CDR3 spells CASSVAWSTNEKLFF. Written as DNA, the CDR3 is TGTGCCAGCAGCGTAGCCTGGTCAACTAATGAAAAACTGTTTTTT.

The chain employs TRBV10-2 and TRBJ1-5; 8 bases align to TRBD1. The ends lost 3 bases at V and 5 bases at J; junction bases unmatched: 6. CDR1 is WSHSY and CDR2 is SAAADI in the germline V gene. The CDR3 contains 15 residues. Here the CDR3 DNA reads TGCGCCAGCAGTGAAGACGGACAGGGTGATCAGCCCCAGCATTTT. Translated, it gives CASSEDGQGDQPQHF.

Written as DNA, the CDR3 is TGCGCCAGCAGCTTGGCGTTAGCGGGATACGAGCAGTACTTC. Its translation is CASSLALAGYEQYF. The chain joins TRBV5-1 to TRBJ2-7; 8 nucleotides match TRBD2. The ends lost 0 bases at V and 4 bases at J; junction bases unmatched: 3. The CDR3 loop spans 14 amino acids. Germline CDR1 is SGHRS and CDR2 is YFSETQ.

The gene calls are TRBV5-6 and TRBJ2-7, with TRBD2 matching 10 bases. J was trimmed by 6 bases and V by 2 bases; bases with no gene match: 8. There are 15 residues in the CDR3. The V gene's germline CDR1 is SGHDT and CDR2 YYEEEE. The CDR3 bases are TGTGCCAGCAGCTTCCAAGCGGGAGGGAAGTTCGAGCAGTACTTC. It encodes CASSFQAGGKFEQYF.

The chain uses TRBV27 and TRBJ2-7; 7 bases match TRBD1. Germline CDR1 MNHEY, CDR2 SMNVEV (reference sequence). J was trimmed by 2 bases and V by 4 bases; bases with no gene match: 5. This CDR3 is 14 amino acids long. CDR3 residues: CASSSGTEAYEQYF. The DNA of the CDR3 is TGTGCCAGCAGTTCCGGGACAGAAGCCTACGAGCAGTACTTC.

J is TRBJ2-1 and V is TRBV6-4, with D possibly matching TRBD1 (6 bases). The germline V gene encodes CDR1 MRHNA and CDR2 SNTAGT. The CDR3 is 14 residues long. V was shortened by 2 bases and J by 8 bases, with 13 bases between the two germline ends. CDR3 in DNA: TGTGCCAGCAGTGACCAGGCAGGGGCTTATGAGCAGTTCTTC. It translates to CASSDQAGAYEQFF.

This clone was detected ten times or more. V and J are TRBV2 and TRBJ1-2; TRBD1 matches 8 bases. Germline V CDR1 and CDR2: SNHLY, FYNNEI. The trim removed 9 bases at V and 7 bases at J, leaving 10 bases unmatched. The CDR3 extends over 13 amino acids. CDR3 nucleotides: TGTGCCAGAACCGGGACAGGAAGTTCTGGCTACACCTTC. This sequence encodes CARTGTGSSGYTF.

The V and J genes are TRBV19 and TRBJ2-3, with 7 bases matching TRBD2. The germline gives CDR1 LNHDA, CDR2 SQIVND (reference sequence). This CDR3 comprises 15 residues. J lost 3 bases, V lost 6 bases, and 9 bases had no gene match. The CDR3 DNA sequence: TGTGCCAGTAGCCCAAAGCGGGAAAGGACAGATACGCAGTATTTT. Protein product: CASSPKRERTDTQYF.

The sample holds one count of this clone. Additional DNA sequences in this sample encode the identical CDR3. The chain carries TRBV18 and TRBJ2-5; 8 bases align to TRBD1. The CDR3 covers 13 residues. Germline V gene data show CDR1 as KGHSH and CDR2 as LQKENI. With V trimmed by 6 bases and J by 5 bases, 5 bases remained unmatched. Written as DNA, the CDR3 is TGTGCCAGCTCCCGACAGGGGCAGGAGACCCAGTACTTC. It specifies CASSRQGQETQYF.

The V call is TRBV7-6, the J call TRBJ2-3; D unclear. V was pared by 0 bases and J by 3 bases, with 16 bases between. This CDR3 has 17 residues. The germline V gene encodes CDR1 SGHVS and CDR2 FNYEAQ. CDR3 DNA sequence: TGTGCCAGCAGCTTAGCGCGGCAGAGTGACGCTACAGATACGCAGTATTTT. Amino acid sequence: CASSLARQSDATDTQYF.

This chain links TRBV5-4 with TRBJ2-7; 10 positions match TRBD1. With V trimmed by 4 bases and J by 3 bases, 13 bases remained unmatched. Germline CDR1 reads SGHNT; CDR2 reads YYREEE (reference sequence). The CDR3 runs to 17 residues. The CDR3 region is CASSLGTSGQGRYEQYF. Here the CDR3 DNA reads TGTGCCAGCAGCCTTGGTACTTCGGGACAGGGGCGCTACGAGCAGTACTTC.

Note on this clone: A read error may explain this, as a much larger clone is one base away. The CDR3: CASSDRAQETQYF. CDR3 nucleotides: TGTGCCAGCAGCGACAGGGCCCAAGAGACCCAGTACTTC. The chain uses TRBV2 and TRBJ2-5; 7 positions match TRBD1. V shed 6 bases and J 1 base; nucleotides not matched to a gene: 2. This CDR3 is 13 amino acids long. Germline lookup yields CDR1 SNHLY and CDR2 FYNNEI.

This CDR3 is CASSYHSTGDTEAFF. CDR3 bases: TGTGCCAGCAGTTACCACTCGACAGGGGACACTGAAGCTTTCTTT. This chain links TRBV6-5 with TRBJ1-1; 8 bases line up with TRBD1. Germline V gene lookup returns CDR1 MNHEY and CDR2 SVGAGI. The V segment lost 2 bases and the J segment 3 bases; nucleotides outside the gene matches: 5. The CDR3 spans 15 residues.

The V gene is TRBV19, the J gene TRBJ2-5, with TRBD2 matching 8 bases. The V gene's germline CDR1 is LNHDA and CDR2 SQIVND (reference sequence). This CDR3 is 15 amino acids long. V was pared by 1 base and J by 2 bases, with 3 bases of the junction left unmatched. The CDR3 is CASSIAAGGQETQYF. The CDR3 DNA reads as TGTGCCAGTAGTATAGCTGCGGGAGGACAAGAGACCCAGTACTTC. The entire variable domain, with the rest obtained from reference TRBV19 and TRBJ2-5, is as follows: DGGITQSPKYLFRKEGQNVTLSCEQNLNHDAMYWYRQDPGQGLRLIYYSQIVNDFQKGDIAEGYSVSREKKESFPLTVTSAQKNPTAFYLCASSIAAGGQETQYFGPGTRLLVL.

This clone has a single count. With a much larger clone just one base away, this may be a read error. The same CDR3 can be traced to other DNA sequences in this sample. The chain has TRBV30 and TRBJ1-1; D may be TRBD1 (5 bases). The ends were cut back, 2 bases at V and 5 bases at J, with 12 bases in the middle. The CDR3 is made up of 13 amino acids. Per germline, CDR1 GTSNPN and CDR2 SVGIG (reference sequence). CDR3 nucleotides: TGTGCCTGGAGTCCCCGGGGGAGTACTGAAGCTTTCTTT. Its protein is CAWSPRGSTEAFF.

J is TRBJ1-1 and V is TRBV7-6; TRBD1 aligns across 8 bases. The V gene end was trimmed by 1 base and the J gene end by 1 base; junction bases not matched to a gene: 5. Germline values: CDR1 SGHVS, CDR2 FNYEAQ. This CDR3 is 16 amino acids long. The CDR3 DNA is TGTGCCAGCAGCTTAGGGAGGACAGGGACGAACACTGAAGCTTTCTTT. Residues: CASSLGRTGTNTEAFF.

V gene TRBV4-3 combines with J gene TRBJ2-6; TRBD2 aligns across 11 bases. The CDR3 covers 18 residues. V lost 0 bases to trimming and J lost 1 base; unmatched junction nucleotides: 2. Germline CDR1 and CDR2: LGHNA and YSLEER. Written as DNA, the CDR3 is TGCGCCAGCAGCCAAGATCTAGCGGGAGGATCTGGGGCCAACGTCCTGACTTTC. Translation: CASSQDLAGGSGANVLTF.

This clone appeared once. This chain links TRBV7-9 with TRBJ2-3, with a tentative D call TRBD2 (5 bases). Between the trimmed V and J ends, which lost 2 bases and 4 bases, there was a span of 10 bases. Germline V gene data show CDR1 as SEHNR and CDR2 as FQNEAQ (reference sequence). The CDR3 contains 14 residues. As DNA, the CDR3 is TGTGCCAGCAGCTTATCAGACGGGGCAGATACGCAGTATTTT. It specifies CASSLSDGADTQYF. Full variable domain (rest looked up from reference TRBV7-9 and TRBJ2-3): DTGVSQNPRHKITKRGQNVTFRCDPISEHNRLYWYRQTLGQGPEFLTYFQNEAQLEKSRLLSDRFSAERPKGSFSTLEIQRTEQGDSAMYLCASSLSDGADTQYFGPGTRLTVL.

The rearrangement uses TRBV20-1 and TRBJ2-7; either TRBD1 or TRBD2 may supply D (5 bases each). The CDR3 runs 11 residues. Germline V gene sequence: CDR1 DFQATT, CDR2 SNEGSKA (reference sequence). Deletions cut 4 bases from V and 3 bases from J, with 7 bases between. The chain's CDR3 is CSATGSYEQYF. The CDR3 coding sequence is TGCAGTGCTACAGGGAGCTACGAGCAGTACTTC.

V and J are TRBV30 and TRBJ2-7; TRBD1 matches at 7 bases. The germline gives CDR1 GTSNPN, CDR2 SVGIG (reference sequence). Germline trimming cut 2 bases from V and 0 bases from J; bases unmatched to any gene: 1. This CDR3 region has 13 residues. The CDR3 loop is CAWSRDSSYEQYF. CDR3 nucleotides: TGTGCCTGGAGTCGGGACAGCTCCTACGAGCAGTACTTC. The variable domain in full, with the rest retrieved from reference TRBV30 and TRBJ2-7, is SQTIHQWPATLVQPVGSPLSLECTVEGTSNPNLYWYRQAAGRGLQLLFYSVGIGQISSEVPQNLSASRPQDRQFILSSKKLLLSDSGFYLCAWSRDSSYEQYFGPGTRLTVT.

This clone was seen a few times. The rearrangement uses TRBV7-2 and TRBJ1-1; maybe TRBD1 (5 bases). The V end was cut by 6 bases, the J end by 1 base, with 9 bases between. The CDR3 consists of 13 residues. Per germline, CDR1 SGHTA and CDR2 FQGNSA. In DNA, the CDR3 is TGTGCCAGCAGAAGACAGCAGAACACTGAAGCTTTCTTT. Its protein is CASRRQQNTEAFF.

The V gene is TRBV11-2, the J gene TRBJ2-1; D gene unclear. This CDR3 spans 12 amino acids. V shed 2 bases and J shed 9 bases, with 8 bases lying between them. Per germline, CDR1 SGHAT and CDR2 FQNNGV. CDR3 nucleotide sequence: TGTGCCAGCAGCTTATCCTTAGGTGAGCAGTTCTTC. This sequence encodes CASSLSLGEQFF. Based on the CDR3 plus reference TRBV11-2 and TRBJ2-1, the full variable domain is EAGVAQSPRYKIIEKRQSVAFWCNPISGHATLYWYQQILGQGPKLLIQFQNNGVVDDSQLPKDRFSAERLKGVDSTLKIQPAKLEDSAVYLCASSLSLGEQFFGPGTRLTVL.

The chain has TRBV7-2 and TRBJ2-2; weak D call: TRBD2 (5 bases). Germline V gene data show CDR1 as SGHTA and CDR2 as FQGNSA. This CDR3 region has 15 residues. Trimming took 5 bases from V and 5 from J, leaving 15 bases between them. The CDR3 here is CASSLQPGGTGELFF. The CDR3 nucleotides read TGTGCCAGCAGCCTTCAACCTGGCGGGACCGGGGAGCTGTTTTTT.

Remarks on this clone: Other DNA sequences from this sample encode an identical CDR3 as well. This sequence joins TRBV9 and TRBJ1-1, with D uncertain. The CDR3 consists of 13 residues. Germline CDR1 is SGDLS and CDR2 is YYNGEE. Deletions cut 0 bases from V and 1 base from J, with 4 bases between. This CDR3 reads CASSVGRNTEAFF. CDR3 DNA sequence: TGTGCCAGCAGCGTAGGACGGAACACTGAAGCTTTCTTT.

V usage is TRBV28 and J usage is TRBJ1-2; the D is unclear. The CDR3 is 11 amino acids. CDR1 MDHEN and CDR2 SYDVKM come from the germline V gene. V was trimmed by 6 bases and J by 5 bases, leaving 7 bases between them. The CDR3 reads CASRLDYGYTF. The CDR3 DNA sequence: TGTGCCAGCAGACTAGATTATGGCTACACCTTC.